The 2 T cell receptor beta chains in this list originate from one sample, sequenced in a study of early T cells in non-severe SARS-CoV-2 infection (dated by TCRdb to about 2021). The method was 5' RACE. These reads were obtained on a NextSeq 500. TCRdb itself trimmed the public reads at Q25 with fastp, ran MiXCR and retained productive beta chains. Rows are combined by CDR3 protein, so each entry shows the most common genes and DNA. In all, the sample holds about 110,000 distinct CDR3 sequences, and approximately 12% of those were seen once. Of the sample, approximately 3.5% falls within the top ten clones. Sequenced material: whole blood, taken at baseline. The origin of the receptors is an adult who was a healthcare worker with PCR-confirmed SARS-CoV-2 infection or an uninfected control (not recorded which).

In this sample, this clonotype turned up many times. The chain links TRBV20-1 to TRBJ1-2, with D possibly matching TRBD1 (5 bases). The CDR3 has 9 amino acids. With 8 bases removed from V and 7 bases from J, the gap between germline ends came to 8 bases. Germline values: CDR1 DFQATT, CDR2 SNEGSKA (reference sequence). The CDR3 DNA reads TGCAGTCCGGGGGGTGGCTACACCTTC. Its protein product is CSPGGGYTF.

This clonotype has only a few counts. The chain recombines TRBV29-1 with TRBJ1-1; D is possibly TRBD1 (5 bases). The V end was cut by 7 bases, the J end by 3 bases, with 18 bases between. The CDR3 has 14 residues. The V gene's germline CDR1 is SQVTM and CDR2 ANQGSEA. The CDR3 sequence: CSAVGGARDTEAFF. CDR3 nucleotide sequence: TGCAGCGCTGTGGGGGGTGCGAGAGACACTGAAGCTTTCTTT.